The 29 T cell receptor beta chains presented below share a single source sample, sequenced in a study of beta chain features in type 1 diabetes. Expressed TCRB transcripts were sequenced because the entire RNA isolate underwent reverse transcription. Some clones are missing from TCRdb's copy, which holds only in-frame ones; the method was immunoSEQ multiplex PCR. There are just over 600,000 clones in the sample; 15% occur only once, and around 0.095% lies in the top ten. The sample taken for sequencing was naive CD4+ T cells from blood. Every receptor here comes from a man aged 18 to 29 in good health.

This rearrangement joins TRBV4-3 to TRBJ1-2; D may be TRBD1 (5 bases). The CDR3 consists of 15 residues. Deletions cut 1 base from V and 3 bases from J, with 12 bases between. CDR1 and CDR2 from the germline V gene are LGHNA and YSLEER. In DNA form, the CDR3 reads TGCGCCAGCAGCCAAGCGGCGGGAGGGGACTATGGCTACACCTTC. Its translation: CASSQAAGGDYGYTF.

The V call is TRBV25-1, the J call TRBJ2-7; 8 bases match TRBD1. V trimming: 5 bases; J trimming: 6 bases; junction bases outside the gene matches: 3. The CDR3 spans 12 residues. Germline assignment: CDR1 MGHDK and CDR2 SYGVNS. In nucleotides, the CDR3 is TGTGCCAGCAGTCACGACAGGGGCGAGCAGTACTTC. This gives the protein CASSHDRGEQYF.

V usage is TRBV27 and J usage is TRBJ2-3; the match to TRBD1 covers 7 bases. V dropped 6 bases and J dropped 4; count of bases not matched to a gene: 10. The CDR3 is 15 residues long. CDR1 MNHEY and CDR2 SMNVEV come from the germline V gene (reference sequence). CDR3 amino acids: CASRYTGDTADTQYF. For the CDR3, the DNA is TGTGCCAGCAGATATACAGGGGACACAGCAGATACGCAGTATTTT.

This clone appeared a few times. The CDR3 DNA follows: TGTGCCAGCAGCCAAGTCCCAGGGACGGGGGGCTATGGCTACACCTTC. Amino acid sequence: CASSQVPGTGGYGYTF. The chain has TRBV4-2 and TRBJ1-2; tentative D call: TRBD1 (5 bases). The CDR3 consists of 16 residues. Germline CDR1 is LGHNA and CDR2 is YNFKEQ. V was clipped by 1 base and J by 4 bases, with 16 bases between them.

The chain has TRBV12-5 and TRBJ2-7, with D possibly being TRBD2 (6 bases). The CDR3 covers 17 residues. Germline CDR1 LGHNT, CDR2 FRNRAP. The V end was cut by 2 bases, the J end by 2 bases, with 19 bases between. This CDR3 reads CASGLPRGTPSPYEQYF. CDR3 in DNA: TGTGCTAGTGGTTTGCCTCGCGGGACGCCCAGCCCCTACGAGCAGTACTTC.

The genes are TRBV15 and TRBJ1-1; D is uncertain. CDR1 is LNHNV, CDR2 YYDKDF, per germline (reference sequence). This CDR3 has 14 amino acids. Between the trimmed V and J ends, which lost 6 bases and 4 bases, there was a span of 15 bases. The CDR3 DNA sequence: TGTGCCACCAGTACTGTTCTACAGTTCACTGAAGCTTTCTTT. It encodes CATSTVLQFTEAFF.

This clone was picked up a small number of times. The chain carries TRBV6-5 and TRBJ2-3; 11 bases are a match to TRBD2. The V gene end was trimmed by 2 bases and the J gene end by 11 bases; junction bases not matched to a gene: 6. Germline CDR1 and CDR2: MNHEY and SVGAGI. The CDR3 length is 14 residues. CDR3 sequence: CASSYVAGGQGQYF. The DNA of the CDR3 is TGTGCCAGCAGTTACGTAGCGGGGGGGCAGGGGCAGTATTTT.

This chain connects TRBV30 to TRBJ1-2; TRBD1 might be the D (5 bases). Trimming pared 5 bases from V and 5 bases from J, leaving 18 bases between. The CDR3 runs to 14 residues. The germline gives CDR1 GTSNPN, CDR2 SVGIG (reference sequence). The CDR3 sequence: CAWLGEGQPYGYTF. The CDR3 nucleotides are TGTGCCTGGTTAGGGGAGGGGCAGCCTTATGGCTACACCTTC.

This clone has more than one count but fewer than ten. The DNA for the CDR3 is TGTGCCAGCACCGTACCCTGGACTGGGGCCAACGTCCTGACTTTC. It specifies CASTVPWTGANVLTF. This chain connects TRBV28 to TRBJ2-6; D remains unclear. The CDR3 has 15 residues. V was clipped by 7 bases and J by 2 bases, with 12 bases between them. Germline-derived CDR1 and CDR2 are MDHEN and SYDVKM.

This clone has just a few counts. The same CDR3 can be traced to other DNA sequences in this sample. This rearrangement joins TRBV7-2 to TRBJ1-1; perhaps TRBD1 as D (5 bases). Looked up from germline, CDR1 is SGHTA and CDR2 is FQGNSA. The CDR3 runs 13 residues. The ends were cut back, 1 base at V and 4 bases at J, with 7 bases in the middle. CDR3 region: CASSLVGVTEAFF. The CDR3 DNA reads TGTGCCAGCAGCTTAGTGGGGGTCACTGAAGCTTTCTTT.

This clone was observed a few times. The chain employs TRBV6-6 and TRBJ1-1, with a weak D call TRBD1 (5 bases). Germline values: CDR1 MNHNY, CDR2 SVGAGI (reference sequence). Trimming stripped 5 bases from V and 5 bases from J, with 18 bases between. The CDR3 has 15 amino acids. CDR3 sequence (DNA): TGTGCCAGCAGTAACGACCTCCTAGGGGAAACTGAAGCTTTCTTT. Its translation is CASSNDLLGETEAFF.

This chain links TRBV5-1 with TRBJ2-7; 8 bases fit TRBD2. The V segment lost 2 bases and the J segment 0 bases; nucleotides outside the gene matches: 4. CDR1 is SGHRS, CDR2 YFSETQ, per germline. CDR3 length: 15 amino acids. The CDR3 loop reads CASSFRAGDSYEQYF. The CDR3, as DNA: TGCGCCAGCAGCTTCCGAGCGGGGGACTCCTACGAGCAGTACTTC. Variable domain in full (rest from reference TRBV5-1 and TRBJ2-7): KAGVTQTPRYLIKTRGQQVTLSCSPISGHRSVSWYQQTPGQGLQFLFEYFSETQRNKGNFPGRFSGRQFSNSRSEMNVSTLELGDSALYLCASSFRAGDSYEQYFGPGTRLTVT.

This clone was seen a handful of times. This chain links TRBV30 with TRBJ1-6; TRBD1 is a possible D gene (6 bases). The CDR3 extends over 11 amino acids. The germline gives CDR1 GTSNPN, CDR2 SVGIG (reference sequence). The V and J ends lost 5 bases and 14 bases respectively, with 13 bases between them. The DNA of the CDR3 is TGTGCCTGGGGACAGTCGCTGTCCCTCCACTTT. This translates into CAWGQSLSLHF.

There are a few counts of this clone. At the DNA level, this CDR3 is encoded by other sequences in the same sample as well. The V and J genes are TRBV6-5 and TRBJ2-5; D not certain. V gave up 0 bases and J gave up 4 bases, with 3 bases separating them. This CDR3 has 12 amino acids. Germline-derived CDR1 and CDR2 are MNHEY and SVGAGI. CDR3 region: CASSYSRETQYF. The CDR3 bases are TGTGCCAGCAGTTACTCGAGAGAGACCCAGTACTTC.

The sample holds a few counts of this clone. The chain joins TRBV7-9 to TRBJ2-1; the match to TRBD2 covers 12 bases. V gave up 4 bases and J gave up 7 bases; unmatched junction bases: 2. Germline values: CDR1 SEHNR, CDR2 FQNEAQ (reference sequence). The CDR3 has 14 amino acids. The CDR3 spells CASSSLAGGNEQFF. CDR3 nucleotide sequence: TGTGCCAGCAGCTCCCTAGCGGGGGGGAATGAGCAGTTCTTC. The whole variable domain, filled in from reference TRBV7-9 and TRBJ2-1, reads DTGVSQNPRHKITKRGQNVTFRCDPISEHNRLYWYRQTLGQGPEFLTYFQNEAQLEKSRLLSDRFSAERPKGSFSTLEIQRTEQGDSAMYLCASSSLAGGNEQFFGPGTRLTVL.

There are a few counts of this clone. The genes are TRBV6-1 and TRBJ2-1; 10 bases are a match to TRBD2. Germline V lookup: CDR1 MNHNS, CDR2 SASEGT. This CDR3 spans 15 amino acids. Losses at the gene ends were 6 bases for V and 9 bases for J; bases not matched to a gene: 11. The CDR3 protein is CASSLPSGSSSEQFF. For the CDR3, the DNA is TGTGCCAGCAGCCTCCCTAGCGGGAGTAGTAGTGAGCAGTTCTTC.

This clone turned up a few times. V is TRBV4-3 and J is TRBJ1-2; D unclear. V was clipped by 3 bases and J by 4 bases, with 12 bases between them. The CDR3 sequence is 14 residues long. Germline V CDR1 and CDR2: LGHNA, YSLEER. CDR3 nucleotides: TGCGCCAGCAGCCACCCGGGAAAAGGCTATGGCTACACCTTC. It is translated as CASSHPGKGYGYTF.

This clone has only a few counts. The chain recombines TRBV4-2 with TRBJ2-3; a possible D gene is TRBD1 (6 bases). V was clipped by 1 base and J by 1 base, with 12 bases between them. From germline, CDR1 is LGHNA and CDR2 YNFKEQ. The CDR3 is 16 residues long. Here the CDR3 reads CASSQVPGVGTDTQYF. For the CDR3, the DNA is TGTGCCAGCAGCCAAGTACCAGGGGTGGGCACAGATACGCAGTATTTT.

V is TRBV27 and J is TRBJ1-5; maybe TRBD1 (5 bases). CDR1 is MNHEY, CDR2 SMNVEV, per germline (reference sequence). This CDR3 comprises 15 residues. Trimming removed 6 bases at V and 6 bases at J, with 18 bases between. This CDR3 is CASSPSAGKGQPQHF. The CDR3 DNA reads TGTGCCAGCAGCCCATCGGCAGGGAAGGGTCAGCCCCAGCATTTT.

The chain joins TRBV28 to TRBJ2-5; 7 nucleotides align to TRBD1. Germline V lookup: CDR1 MDHEN, CDR2 SYDVKM. The V segment lost 1 base and the J segment 9 bases; nucleotides outside the gene matches: 8. The CDR3 sequence is 14 residues long. DNA for the CDR3: TGTGCCAGCAGTTTATCGGGACAGCAAGCGGCCCAGTACTTC. Its translation is CASSLSGQQAAQYF.

In its sample, this clone was seen a few times. V gene TRBV6-6 combines with J gene TRBJ2-3; perhaps D is TRBD1 or TRBD2 (6 bases each). The V end lost 10 bases, the J end lost 1 base, and 18 bases lay between the germline ends. Germline lookup yields CDR1 MNHNY and CDR2 SVGAGI (reference sequence). This CDR3 has 15 residues. This CDR3 reads CATQRGAPGTDTQYF. The CDR3 DNA reads TGTGCCACCCAAAGGGGGGCGCCGGGCACAGATACGCAGTATTTT.

The chain has TRBV7-9 and TRBJ1-5, with D hard to call. Deletions cut 3 bases from V and 0 bases from J, with 6 bases between. The CDR3 spans 14 residues. Germline V gives CDR1 SEHNR, CDR2 FQNEAQ (reference sequence). CDR3 sequence reads: CASSFSISNQPQHF. The DNA of the CDR3 is TGTGCCAGCAGCTTCAGCATTAGCAATCAGCCCCAGCATTTT.

The chain couples TRBV6-6 to TRBJ2-1; tentative D call: TRBD1 (5 bases). This CDR3 is built from 12 residues. Per germline, CDR1 MNHNY and CDR2 SVGAGI (reference sequence). V lost 7 bases, J lost 5 bases, and 9 bases lay in between. CDR3: CASIRQNNEQFF. CDR3 nucleotides: TGTGCCAGCATCAGACAGAACAATGAGCAGTTCTTC.

This rearrangement joins TRBV2 to TRBJ2-7, with a tentative D call TRBD1 (6 bases). CDR1 and CDR2 from the germline V gene are SNHLY and FYNNEI. Trimming left V 6 bases short and J 0 bases short, with 15 bases between. There are 15 residues in the CDR3. In DNA form, the CDR3 reads TGTGCCAGCAGGCCCGGGACACGTAGCTCCTACGAGCAGTACTTC. It is translated as CASRPGTRSSYEQYF.

V usage is TRBV28 and J usage is TRBJ1-1, with D perhaps TRBD1 (6 bases). The CDR3 runs 12 residues. The V end lost 5 bases, the J end lost 3 bases, and 7 bases lay between the germline ends. The germline V gene encodes CDR1 MDHEN and CDR2 SYDVKM. CDR3 nucleotides: TGTGCCAGCAGTCAGGGGTACACTGAAGCTTTCTTT. Protein sequence: CASSQGYTEAFF.

This sequence joins TRBV20-1 and TRBJ2-5, with D maybe TRBD1 (5 bases). CDR3 length: 11 residues. The germline V gene encodes CDR1 DFQATT and CDR2 SNEGSKA (reference sequence). Trimming removed 3 bases at V and 5 bases at J, with 7 bases between. In DNA, the CDR3 is TGCAGTGCTAGGACAGCTGAGACCCAGTACTTC. Translating gives CSARTAETQYF.

This clone came up a few times. The rearrangement links TRBV28 to TRBJ2-1; no firm D call. Germline CDR1 and CDR2: MDHEN and SYDVKM. With 7 bases removed from V and 1 base from J, the gap between germline ends came to 17 bases. This CDR3 spans 16 amino acids. As DNA, the CDR3 is TGTGCCAGCAATGCTAACGAAGCGACATCCTACAATGAGCAGTTCTTC. It translates to CASNANEATSYNEQFF.

This clone was found a few times. The V call is TRBV7-2, the J call TRBJ2-1; a possible D gene is TRBD2 (5 bases). Germline assignment: CDR1 SGHTA and CDR2 FQGNSA. The CDR3 loop spans 16 amino acids. V lost 7 bases, J lost 4 bases, and 20 bases lay in between. The chain's CDR3 is CASTPTHSSGYNEQFF. The CDR3 DNA reads TGTGCCAGCACCCCGACCCACTCTTCGGGGTACAATGAGCAGTTCTTC.

Concerning this clone itself: Other DNA sequences of this sample code for an identical CDR3. This sequence joins TRBV12-5 and TRBJ2-6; no reliable D call. The CDR3 runs 13 residues. CDR1 and CDR2 from the germline V gene are LGHNT and FRNRAP. V was clipped by 7 bases and J by 1 base, with 5 bases between them. CDR3 nucleotide sequence: TGTGCTAGTGCGGTTTCTGGGGCCAACGTCCTGACTTTC. Amino acid sequence: CASAVSGANVLTF.